The T cell receptor beta chain under discussion was sequenced for a study of neurological immune-mediated disorders. This clonotype was observed many times. Germline CDR1 is KGHDR and CDR2 is SFDVKD. The CDR3 sequence is 11 residues long. Deletions cut 5 bases from V and 12 bases from J, with 10 bases between. 5'RACE with 10-nucleotide random UMIs generated the cDNA. TCRdb itself ran the 5' RACE reads through MiXCR, one entry per CDR3 protein. Here the sample spans about 120,000 distinct CDR3 sequences, 3.2% being singletons. The sequence was obtained from a woman aged 25-40 years with multiple sclerosis. The gene calls are TRBV24-1 and TRBJ2-1; D may be TRBD2 (5 bases). Sample: PBMCs. The CDR3 here is CATSGEGGQFF. CDR3 nucleotide sequence: TGTGCCACCAGTGGTGAGGGTGGGCAGTTCTTC.